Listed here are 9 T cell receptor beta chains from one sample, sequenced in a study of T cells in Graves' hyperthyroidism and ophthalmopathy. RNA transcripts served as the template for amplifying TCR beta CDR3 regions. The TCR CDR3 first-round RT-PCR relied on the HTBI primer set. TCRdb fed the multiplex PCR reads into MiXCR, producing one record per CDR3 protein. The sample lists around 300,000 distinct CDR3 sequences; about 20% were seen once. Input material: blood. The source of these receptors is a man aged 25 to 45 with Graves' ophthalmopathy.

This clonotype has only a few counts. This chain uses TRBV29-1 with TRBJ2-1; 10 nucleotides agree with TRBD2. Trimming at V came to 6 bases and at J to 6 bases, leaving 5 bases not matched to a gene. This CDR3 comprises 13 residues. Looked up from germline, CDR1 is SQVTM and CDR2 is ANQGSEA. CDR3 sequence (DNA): TGCAGCGTCCTAGCGGGAGCCTTCAATGAGCAGTTCTTC. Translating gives CSVLAGAFNEQFF.

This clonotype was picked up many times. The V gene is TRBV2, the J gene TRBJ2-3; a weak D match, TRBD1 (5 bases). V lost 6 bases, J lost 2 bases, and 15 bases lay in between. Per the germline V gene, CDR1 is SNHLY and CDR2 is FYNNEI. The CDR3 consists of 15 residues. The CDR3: CASSPQVASTDTQYF. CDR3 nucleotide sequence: TGTGCCAGCAGCCCACAGGTGGCCTCCACAGATACGCAGTATTTT.

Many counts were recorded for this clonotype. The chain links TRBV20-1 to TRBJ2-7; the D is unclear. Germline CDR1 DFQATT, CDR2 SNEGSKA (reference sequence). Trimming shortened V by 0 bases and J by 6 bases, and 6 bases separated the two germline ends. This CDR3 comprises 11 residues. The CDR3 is CSARDRVEQYF. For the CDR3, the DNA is TGCAGTGCTAGAGATCGAGTCGAGCAGTACTTC.

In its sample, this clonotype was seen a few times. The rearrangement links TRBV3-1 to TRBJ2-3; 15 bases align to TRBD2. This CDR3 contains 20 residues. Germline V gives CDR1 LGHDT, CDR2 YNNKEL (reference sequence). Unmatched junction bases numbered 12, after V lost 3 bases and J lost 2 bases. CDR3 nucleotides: TGTGCCAGCAGCCATTTGTACGGGACTAGCGGGAGGTGGTACACAGATACGCAGTATTTT. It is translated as CASSHLYGTSGRWYTDTQYF.

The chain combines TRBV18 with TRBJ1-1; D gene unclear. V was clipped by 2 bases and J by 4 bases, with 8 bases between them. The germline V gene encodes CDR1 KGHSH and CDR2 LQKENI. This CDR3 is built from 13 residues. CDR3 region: CASSPFYLTEAFF. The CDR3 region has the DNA TGTGCCAGCTCACCATTCTATCTCACTGAAGCTTTCTTT.

CDR3 residues: CASSFRGSITGELFF. Written as DNA, the CDR3 is TGTGCCAGCAGCTTTCGAGGGAGTATCACCGGGGAGCTGTTTTTT. The V call is TRBV5-5, the J call TRBJ2-2, with D perhaps matching TRBD2 (5 bases). The germline V gene encodes CDR1 SGHKS and CDR2 YYEKEE (reference sequence). V shed 2 bases and J shed 4 bases, with 12 bases lying between them. The CDR3 has 15 amino acids.

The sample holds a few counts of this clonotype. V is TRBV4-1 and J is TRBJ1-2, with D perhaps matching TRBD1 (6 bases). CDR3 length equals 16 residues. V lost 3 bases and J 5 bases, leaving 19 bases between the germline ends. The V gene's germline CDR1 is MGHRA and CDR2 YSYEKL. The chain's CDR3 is CASSQRTGTPSYGYTF. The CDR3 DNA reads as TGCGCCAGCAGCCAGCGCACAGGGACTCCGTCTTATGGCTACACCTTC.

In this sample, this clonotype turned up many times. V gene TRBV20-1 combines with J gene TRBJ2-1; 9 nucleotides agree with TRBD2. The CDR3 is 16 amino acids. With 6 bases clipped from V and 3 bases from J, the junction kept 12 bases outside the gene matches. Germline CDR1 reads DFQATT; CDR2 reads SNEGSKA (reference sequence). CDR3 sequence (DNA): TGCAGTGCACCACCGACTAGCGGAACCATCTACAATGAGCAGTTCTTC. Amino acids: CSAPPTSGTIYNEQFF.

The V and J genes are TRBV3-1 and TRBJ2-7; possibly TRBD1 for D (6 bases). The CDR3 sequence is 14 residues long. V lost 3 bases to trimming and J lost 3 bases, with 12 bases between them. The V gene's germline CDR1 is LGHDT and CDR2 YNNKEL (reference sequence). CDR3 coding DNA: TGTGCCAGCAGCCACGGGACACTGGGCTACGAGCAGTACTTC. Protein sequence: CASSHGTLGYEQYF.